This TCR beta chain was sequenced for a study of beta chain features in type 1 diabetes. Study results and limitations: Individuals with type 1 diabetes displayed fewer insertions and more deletions at VDJ junctions. Across all four CD4+ subsets, people with type 1 diabetes showed modestly shorter TCRB CDR3s.

This clone was observed a handful of times. What it binds is not known. Germline V gene lookup returns CDR1 SQVTM and CDR2 ANQGSEA. Trimming took off 5 bases at V and 8 bases at J, with 15 bases between the two ends. CDR3 length equals 13 residues. All of the isolated RNA was reverse transcribed, so expressed TCRB transcripts were sequenced. TCRdb keeps only in-frame clones here, not all; method: immunoSEQ multiplex PCR. The sample gives approximately 600,000 clones, around 12% of which show up once; more than 0.095% is in the top ten. This TCR came from a man aged 30-40 years with type 1 diabetes. Sequencing was done on a sample of naive CD4+ T cells from blood. The V gene is TRBV29-1, the J gene TRBJ1-4; the D gene is possibly TRBD1 (5 bases). The DNA of the CDR3 is TGCAGCGTTTCCCGCGGGGGAGGCGAAAAACTGTTTTTT. Its translation: CSVSRGGGEKLFF.